One and the same sample provided the 17 T cell receptor beta chains below, sequenced in a study of T cell repertoires in cytomegalovirus infection. MiXCR was run by TCRdb on the reads, yielding one entry per CDR3 protein. The table shows roughly 500,000 distinct CDR3 sequences, with around 35% occurring only once. The antigens for these receptors are not known. The specimen was cultured PBMCs, collected from culture after CMV antigen stimulation. Receptor source: a human donor in good health (CMV status not recorded). Some clones in this sample may be carry-over from other donors' samples.

This chain uses TRBV25-1 with TRBJ2-7, with 7 bases lining up with TRBD2. CDR1 and CDR2 from the germline V gene are MGHDK and SYGVNS. Trimming took 2 bases from V and 2 from J; bases not matched to a gene: 6. CDR3 size: 15 residues. The CDR3 loop is CASSEPASGPYEQYV. The CDR3 DNA reads TGTGCCAGCAGTGAACCCGCTAGCGGCCCCTACGAGCAGTACGTC.

This clonotype was counted at least ten times. J is TRBJ2-1 and V is TRBV6-1; 8 positions match TRBD2. The germline V gene encodes CDR1 MNHNS and CDR2 SASEGT. V lost 6 bases and J lost 8; bases outside the gene matches: 6. This CDR3 comprises 13 residues. This CDR3 is CASRASGLYEQFF. The CDR3 region has the DNA TGTGCCAGCAGGGCTAGCGGGCTCTATGAGCAGTTCTTC.

This rearrangement joins TRBV18 to TRBJ2-3; TRBD1 might be the D (6 bases). Germline assignment: CDR1 KGHSH and CDR2 LQKENI. Trimming removed 2 bases from V and 4 bases from J, with 10 bases in between. This CDR3 region has 14 residues. CDR3 bases: TGTGCCAGCTCACCAGGGACACAGGCAGATACGCAGTATTTT. As protein: CASSPGTQADTQYF.

This clonotype has just a few counts. J is TRBJ2-5 and V is TRBV4-1; 12 bases are a match to TRBD2. V dropped 7 bases and J dropped 1; count of bases not matched to a gene: 10. This CDR3 is 17 amino acids long. Per germline, CDR1 MGHRA and CDR2 YSYEKL. The CDR3 DNA follows: TGCGCCAGCACGCCAGGTCTAGCGGGAGGGGTCCAAGAGACCCAGTACTTC. Encoded protein: CASTPGLAGGVQETQYF.

The chain is built from TRBV4-1 and TRBJ2-3; D is possibly TRBD2 (6 bases). CDR3 length equals 16 residues. V was trimmed by 0 bases and J by 1 base, leaving 11 bases between them. The germline V gene encodes CDR1 MGHRA and CDR2 YSYEKL. CDR3 bases: TGCGCCAGCAGCCAAGAGGAGCGGGTGGGCACAGATACGCAGTATTTT. Encoded protein: CASSQEERVGTDTQYF.

The V gene is TRBV7-8, the J gene TRBJ2-7; 7 bases fit TRBD1. Looked up from germline, CDR1 is SGHVS and CDR2 is FQNEAQ. The CDR3 loop spans 15 amino acids. V lost 5 bases and J lost 7; bases outside the gene matches: 14. The CDR3 loop is CASSPSAGTAREQYF. The CDR3 DNA is TGTGCCAGCAGCCCATCGGCAGGGACAGCGCGGGAGCAGTACTTC.

The chain recombines TRBV28 with TRBJ1-1, with TRBD1 identical over 9 bases. Germline V CDR1 and CDR2: MDHEN, SYDVKM. CDR3 length: 14 residues. Germline trimming cut 6 bases from V and 4 bases from J; bases unmatched to any gene: 6. The DNA for the CDR3 is TGTGCCAGCAGCATGGGACAGGGAATCACTGAAGCTTTCTTT. Its translation: CASSMGQGITEAFF.

The chain employs TRBV27 and TRBJ2-7; 7 nucleotides line up with TRBD2. This CDR3 region has 15 residues. With 4 bases clipped from V and 9 bases from J, the junction kept 15 bases outside the gene matches. CDR1 is MNHEY, CDR2 SMNVEV, per germline (reference sequence). The CDR3 is CASSSPWGTTRGQYF. The DNA for the CDR3 is TGTGCCAGCAGTTCGCCCTGGGGGACTACGAGGGGGCAGTACTTC.

This clonotype was seen a handful of times. The genes are TRBV29-1 and TRBJ1-4; D gene unclear. Per the germline V gene, CDR1 is SQVTM and CDR2 is ANQGSEA. This CDR3 is built from 12 residues. The V gene lost 4 bases and the J gene lost 8 bases, with 11 bases spanning the gap. CDR3 sequence reads: CSVVGSSEKLFF. For the CDR3, the DNA is TGCAGCGTTGTGGGGTCAAGCGAAAAACTGTTTTTT.

The chain uses TRBV19 and TRBJ2-3, with a possible D match to TRBD2 (5 bases). Germline assignment: CDR1 LNHDA and CDR2 SQIVND (reference sequence). Trimming pared 9 bases from V and 0 bases from J, leaving 10 bases between. The length of the CDR3 is 13 residues. CDR3 coding DNA: TGTGCCAGCGGGGTTACTAGCACAGATACGCAGTATTTT. Its translation: CASGVTSTDTQYF.

This clonotype came up a few times. The chain links TRBV19 to TRBJ1-2; possibly TRBD1 for D (5 bases). The V end was cut by 6 bases, the J end by 5 bases, with 19 bases between. Germline V CDR1 and CDR2: LNHDA, SQIVND (reference sequence). This CDR3 comprises 15 residues. CDR3 loop: CASRTVGEATYGYTF. The CDR3 DNA reads TGTGCCAGTAGAACGGTGGGGGAAGCAACTTATGGCTACACCTTC.

This clonotype was recorded at least ten times. DNA of the CDR3: TGTGCCAGCAGCTTAAACTACGAGCAGTACTTC. This encodes CASSLNYEQYF. This chain uses TRBV7-2 with TRBJ2-7; no clear D gene. CDR1 is SGHTA and CDR2 is FQGNSA in the germline V gene. The CDR3 consists of 11 residues. V was trimmed by 2 bases and J by 3 bases, leaving 2 bases between them.

The J gene is TRBJ1-5, the V gene TRBV6-2 or TRBV6-3, with D perhaps matching TRBD1 (5 bases). The germline V and J ends were trimmed by 3 bases and 3 bases, with 12 bases remaining between them. The germline V gene encodes CDR1 MNHEY and CDR2 SVGEGT. The CDR3 length is 15 residues. CDR3 DNA sequence: TGTGCCAGCAGTTATAGCGAGGGGCCCAATCAGCCCCAGCATTTT. Amino acid sequence: CASSYSEGPNQPQHF.

This clonotype was seen only a few times. The genes are TRBV19 and TRBJ2-1; D might be TRBD2 (6 bases). Germline V lookup: CDR1 LNHDA, CDR2 SQIVND (reference sequence). CDR3 size: 13 residues. V lost 5 bases and J lost 9, with 14 bases in between. CDR3 protein: CASSGGLFSEQFF. CDR3 nucleotide sequence: TGTGCCAGTAGTGGAGGGCTCTTTAGTGAGCAGTTCTTC.

The rearrangement uses TRBV27 and TRBJ2-7, with D possibly matching TRBD2 (6 bases). The length of the CDR3 is 15 residues. Deletions cut 3 bases from V and 0 bases from J, with 12 bases between. Germline values: CDR1 MNHEY, CDR2 SMNVEV (reference sequence). The CDR3 DNA follows: TGTGCCAGCAGTTTGGCCGGGAGTGGCTCCTACGAGCAGTACTTC. This sequence encodes CASSLAGSGSYEQYF.

This clonotype was detected a few times. The V and J genes are TRBV5-4 and TRBJ2-3; 8 nucleotides match TRBD2. The CDR3 sequence is 15 residues long. Germline CDR1 SGHNT, CDR2 YYREEE (reference sequence). With 0 bases clipped from V and 3 bases from J, the junction kept 3 bases outside the gene matches. CDR3 in DNA: TGTGCCAGCAGCTTGGGACTAGCGTATACAGATACGCAGTATTTT. Protein: CASSLGLAYTDTQYF.

This chain uses TRBV19 with TRBJ2-1, with D perhaps TRBD2 (5 bases). Germline V gives CDR1 LNHDA, CDR2 SQIVND (reference sequence). The V gene lost 2 bases and the J gene lost 5 bases, with 19 bases spanning the gap. This CDR3 is built from 17 residues. This CDR3 is CASSIRIGTRSDNEQFF. The CDR3 DNA is TGTGCCAGTAGTATAAGGATTGGAACTAGATCCGACAATGAGCAGTTCTTC. The full variable domain, with the rest looked up from reference TRBV19 and TRBJ2-1, is DGGITQSPKYLFRKEGQNVTLSCEQNLNHDAMYWYRQDPGQGLRLIYYSQIVNDFQKGDIAEGYSVSREKKESFPLTVTSAQKNPTAFYLCASSIRIGTRSDNEQFFGPGTRLTVL.